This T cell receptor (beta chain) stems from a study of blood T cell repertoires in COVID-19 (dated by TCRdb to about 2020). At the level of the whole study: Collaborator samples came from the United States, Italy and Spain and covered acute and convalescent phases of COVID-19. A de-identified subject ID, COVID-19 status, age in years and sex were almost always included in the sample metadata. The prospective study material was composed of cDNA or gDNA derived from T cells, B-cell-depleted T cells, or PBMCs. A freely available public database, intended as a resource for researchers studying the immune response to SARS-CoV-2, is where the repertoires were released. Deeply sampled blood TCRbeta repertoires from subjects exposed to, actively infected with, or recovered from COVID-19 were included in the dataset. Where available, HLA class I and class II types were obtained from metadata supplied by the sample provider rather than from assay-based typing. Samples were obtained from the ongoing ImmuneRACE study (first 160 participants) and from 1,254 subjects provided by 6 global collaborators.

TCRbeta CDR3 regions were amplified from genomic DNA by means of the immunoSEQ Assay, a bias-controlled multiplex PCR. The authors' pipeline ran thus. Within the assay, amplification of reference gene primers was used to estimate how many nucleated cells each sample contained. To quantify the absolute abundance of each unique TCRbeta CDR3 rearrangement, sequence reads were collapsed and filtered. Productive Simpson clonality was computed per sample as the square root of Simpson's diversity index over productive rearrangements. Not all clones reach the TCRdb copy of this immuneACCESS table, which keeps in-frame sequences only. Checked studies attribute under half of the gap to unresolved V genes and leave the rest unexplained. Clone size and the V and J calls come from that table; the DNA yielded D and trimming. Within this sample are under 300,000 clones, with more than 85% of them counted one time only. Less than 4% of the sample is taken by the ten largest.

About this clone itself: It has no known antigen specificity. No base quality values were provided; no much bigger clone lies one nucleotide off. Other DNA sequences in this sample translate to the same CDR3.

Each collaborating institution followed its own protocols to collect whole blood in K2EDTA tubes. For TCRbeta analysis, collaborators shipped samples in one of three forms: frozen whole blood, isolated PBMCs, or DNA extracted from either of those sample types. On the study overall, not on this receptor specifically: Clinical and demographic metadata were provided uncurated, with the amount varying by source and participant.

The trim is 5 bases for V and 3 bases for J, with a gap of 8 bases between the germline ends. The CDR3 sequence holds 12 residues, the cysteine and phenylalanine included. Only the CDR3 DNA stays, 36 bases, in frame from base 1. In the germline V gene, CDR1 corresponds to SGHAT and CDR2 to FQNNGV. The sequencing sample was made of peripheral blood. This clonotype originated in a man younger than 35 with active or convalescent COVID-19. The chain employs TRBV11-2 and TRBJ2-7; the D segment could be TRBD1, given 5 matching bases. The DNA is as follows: TGTGCCAGCAGCCAAGACAGCTACGAGCAGTACTTC. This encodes CASSQDSYEQYF.